The present entry profiles one T cell receptor beta chain with its context. Some clones are missing from TCRdb's copy, which holds only in-frame ones; the method was immunoSEQ multiplex PCR. Of 100,000 or so clones detected, 70% to 85% appear once; the ten largest clones hold 3.8%. The entry originates in a study of OX40 agonist ivuxolimab in advanced cancers. Whole-study context: Patients were dosed with the agonistic anti-OX40 (CD134) antibody ivuxolimab.

Germline CDR1 and CDR2: LNHDA and SQIVND (reference sequence). Trimming took 5 bases from V and 3 from J, leaving 9 bases between them. The CDR3 is 13 residues long. V and J are TRBV19 and TRBJ2-3, with a weak D call TRBD1 (6 bases). This clonotype was obtained from an adult with an advanced solid tumor such as melanoma, head and neck, liver or kidney cancer. The sample consisted of CD4+ or CD8+ T cells sorted from blood, taken in a trial of the OX40 agonist ivuxolimab. This CDR3 is CASSVTGTDTQYF. CDR3 DNA sequence: TGTGCCAGTAGTGTTACAGGGACAGATACGCAGTATTTT.